This T cell receptor (beta chain) derives from a study of blood T cell repertoires in COVID-19. Study overall: Sites in the United States, Italy and Spain provided acute and convalescent COVID-19 samples.

In the original analysis: Amplified reference gene primers provided the basis for estimating nucleated cell counts. Using immunoSEQ multiplex PCR, the repertoire was profiled, and TCRdb retains in-frame clones only, with some absent. The V and J calls and the clone size are those of that table, but D and trimming were determined from the DNA. The profile covers roughly 120,000 clones, with roughly 82% appearing a single time and about 7.3% taken by the ten largest. CDR3 length equals 13 residues. Trimming left V 4 bases short and J 1 base short, with 8 bases between. Germline CDR1 reads SGDLS; CDR2 reads YYNGEE. As regards this clone: A read error may explain this, as a much larger clone is one base away.

The receptor was isolated from a middle-aged woman with acute or convalescent COVID-19. Material: peripheral blood. This chain links TRBV9 with TRBJ1-1, with D unclear. CDR3 sequence reads: CASSLRGNTEAFF. The CDR3 bases are TGTGCCAGCAGCCTGAGAGGGAACACTGAAGCTTTCTTT.